The 8 T cell receptor beta chains given below trace back to one sample, sequenced in a study of blood T cells in healthy people across ages. Alongside a J-beta primer mix, a sample-barcoded 5' primer served in a second PCR lasting roughly 7 to 11 cycles. TCRdb ran MiXCR on the 5' RACE reads and lists one entry per CDR3 protein. The sample includes hundreds of thousands of distinct CDR3 sequences, around 41% of them seen just once. Sequenced sample: blood. The receptors were sampled from a man older than 75 in good health.

This clonotype has just a few counts. V and J are TRBV7-8 and TRBJ2-5; the D gene could be TRBD1 or TRBD2 (5 bases each). Trimming removed 2 bases at V and 5 bases at J, with 15 bases between. Germline-derived CDR1 and CDR2 are SGHVS and FQNEAQ. CDR3 length: 15 residues. CDR3 in DNA: TGTGCCAGCAGCTTAAATTCGGGGCAGTCGGAGACCCAGTACTTC. As protein: CASSLNSGQSETQYF. Full variable domain (outside the CDR3, taken from reference TRBV7-8 and TRBJ2-5): GAGVSQSPRYKVAKRGQDVALRCDPISGHVSLFWYQQALGQGPEFLTYFQNEAQLDKSGLPSDRFFAERPEGSVSTLKIQRTQQEDSAVYLCASSLNSGQSETQYFGPGTRLLVL.

At least ten counts were recorded for this clonotype. The V call is TRBV7-2, the J call TRBJ2-5; D perhaps matches TRBD2 (6 bases). The germline V and J ends were trimmed by 5 bases and 2 bases, with 12 bases remaining between them. This CDR3 contains 14 residues. CDR1 is SGHTA and CDR2 is FQGNSA in the germline V gene. The CDR3 loop reads CASSVRRGQETQYF. The CDR3, as DNA: TGTGCCAGCAGCGTTAGGAGGGGACAAGAGACCCAGTACTTC.

The chain recombines TRBV20-1 with TRBJ2-7; 7 bases fit TRBD1. Germline-derived CDR1 and CDR2 are DFQATT and SNEGSKA (reference sequence). The CDR3 runs to 13 residues. V shed 5 bases and J 0 bases; nucleotides not matched to a gene: 4. CDR3 protein: CSAEGQSSYEQYF. The CDR3 region has the DNA TGCAGTGCTGAGGGACAGAGCTCCTACGAGCAGTACTTC.

This sequence joins TRBV7-9 and TRBJ1-5; D remains unclear. The germline V gene has CDR1 SEHNR and CDR2 FQNEAQ (reference sequence). The V end lost 1 base, the J end lost 6 bases, and 7 bases lay between the germline ends. The CDR3 totals 13 residues. Here the CDR3 reads CASSLVSSQPQHF. CDR3 sequence (DNA): TGTGCCAGCAGCTTAGTCTCTTCTCAGCCCCAGCATTTT.

In DNA form, the CDR3 reads TGTGCCAGCAGCTATATAGCGGGGGGGTTCACTGAGCAGTTCTTC. Translating gives CASSYIAGGFTEQFF. This chain links TRBV7-2 with TRBJ2-1, with TRBD2 matching 11 bases. With V trimmed by 4 bases and J by 9 bases, 8 bases remained unmatched. CDR1 is SGHTA and CDR2 is FQGNSA in the germline V gene. This CDR3 spans 15 amino acids.

V is TRBV29-1 and J is TRBJ2-1, with D possibly being TRBD1 (5 bases). The germline V and J ends were trimmed by 4 bases and 7 bases, with 20 bases remaining between them. The CDR3 covers 15 residues. The germline V gene encodes CDR1 SQVTM and CDR2 ANQGSEA. The CDR3 DNA sequence: TGCAGCGTTGTAGGATTAGGACACCAAGAGAATGAGCAGTTCTTC. Encoded protein: CSVVGLGHQENEQFF.

This sequence joins TRBV20-1 and TRBJ2-3; D not certain. The CDR3 totals 15 residues. Germline CDR1 is DFQATT and CDR2 is SNEGSKA (reference sequence). Trimming took 3 bases from V and 2 from J, leaving 15 bases between them. CDR3 DNA: TGCAGTGCTAGGGGCAGCCGAGAAAACACAGATACGCAGTATTTT. Amino acids: CSARGSRENTDTQYF.

With respect to this clonotype: With a much larger clone just one base away, this may be a read error. The gene calls are TRBV5-5 and TRBJ2-1, with D tentatively TRBD1 (6 bases). The J call may be mistaken, given a closer DNA end match to TRBJ2-7. Germline V gene sequence: CDR1 SGHKS, CDR2 YYEKEE (reference sequence). The CDR3 loop spans 14 amino acids. CDR3 DNA: TGTGCCAGCAGCTTGGGGACAGTCTACAATGAGCAGTACTTC. As protein: CASSLGTVYNEQYF.